Each of the 8 T cell receptor beta chains below was sequenced from the same sample in a study of lymphopenia after photon versus proton radiotherapy. Sequenced by immunoSEQ multiplex PCR; TCRdb stores in-frame clones only, minus some. This sample carries about 7,300 clones, roughly 93% of them seen once, and the ten largest clones take under 2%. The sample consisted of peripheral blood, taken from a patient treated with photon-based radiotherapy. The source of these receptors is a woman aged 45-60 years with cholangiocarcinoma.

A word on this clone: At one boundary the junction diverges from the germline segment, which might be a read error. CDR3 nucleotides: TGTGCCAGCAGTCCCCCCGCTACAGGGACCTTAGGCTATACCTTC. Protein product: CASSPPATGTLGYTF. The chain recombines TRBV28 with TRBJ1-2; a weak D match, TRBD1 (6 bases). CDR1 is MDHEN, CDR2 SYDVKM, per germline. The CDR3 consists of 15 residues.

This clone was recorded once. The chain uses TRBV5-1 and TRBJ1-1, with D perhaps matching TRBD1 (5 bases). Deletions cut 4 bases from V and 5 bases from J, with 15 bases between. Germline CDR1 and CDR2: SGHRS and YFSETQ. The CDR3 has 14 residues. The CDR3 sequence: CASSVRGSVTEAFF. In DNA, the CDR3 is TGCGCCAGCAGCGTCCGGGGGAGTGTTACTGAAGCTTTCTTT.

The chain links TRBV5-5 to TRBJ2-1; D uncertain. Trimming removed 4 bases from V and 6 bases from J, with 17 bases in between. The germline V gene encodes CDR1 SGHKS and CDR2 YYEKEE (reference sequence). The CDR3 runs to 15 residues. CDR3 loop: CASSPQQLPGNEQFF. The CDR3 nucleotides read TGTGCCAGCAGCCCCCAGCAACTCCCCGGCAATGAGCAGTTCTTC.

This clone came up once. V usage is TRBV10-1 and J usage is TRBJ2-5; 7 bases line up with TRBD2. The trim removed 6 bases at V and 0 bases at J, leaving 1 base unmatched. Germline V lookup: CDR1 WNHNN, CDR2 SYGVQD (reference sequence). The length of the CDR3 is 13 residues. The CDR3 coding sequence is TGCGCCAGCAGCGGGGGGTACCAAGAGACCCAGTACTTC. Translation: CASSGGYQETQYF.

The rearrangement links TRBV29-1 to TRBJ1-2; D unclear. Germline V CDR1 and CDR2: SQVTM, ANQGSEA. The CDR3 is made up of 13 amino acids. V lost 6 bases to trimming and J lost 2 bases, with 13 bases between them. The CDR3 spells CSVSLDSNYGYTF. The DNA for the CDR3 is TGCAGCGTATCGCTCGACTCAAACTATGGCTACACCTTC.

The chain combines TRBV5-1 with TRBJ2-6; D not certain. The V end lost 0 bases, the J end lost 0 bases, and 4 bases lay between the germline ends. CDR1 and CDR2 from the germline V gene are SGHRS and YFSETQ. This CDR3 comprises 15 residues. This CDR3 reads CASSLDSSGANVLTF. The CDR3 DNA reads as TGCGCCAGCAGCTTGGACAGCTCTGGGGCCAACGTCCTGACTTTC.

This rearrangement joins TRBV5-4 to TRBJ2-7; D is possibly TRBD1 (6 bases). The CDR3 loop spans 13 amino acids. The V gene lost 2 bases and the J gene lost 2 bases, with 8 bases spanning the gap. The V gene's germline CDR1 is SGHNT and CDR2 YYREEE (reference sequence). This CDR3 is CASSLTGTYEQYF. CDR3 DNA sequence: TGTGCCAGCAGCTTAACAGGGACCTACGAGCAGTACTTC.

The genes are TRBV18 and TRBJ2-5; a possible D gene is TRBD1 (5 bases). CDR1 and CDR2 from the germline V gene are KGHSH and LQKENI. The CDR3 is 15 residues long. V was shortened by 2 bases and J by 5 bases, with 15 bases between the two germline ends. In DNA, the CDR3 is TGTGCCAGCTCACCATCACAAAGGGGTACGGAGACCCAGTACTTC. It codes for CASSPSQRGTETQYF.